The entry that follows covers one T cell receptor beta chain sequence. Its antigen is currently unknown. The CDR3 sequence is 14 residues long. Nested amplification of TCRalpha and TCRbeta cDNA involved two PCRs of around 15 and 10 cycles. For each CDR3 protein, TCRdb gives one entry from its re-call of the 5' RACE reads, without DNA. The sample's table shows around 450,000 distinct CDR3 sequences. These data belong to a study of monozygotic twins with inflammatory bowel disease. The study's findings and limits: Fewer shared clonotypes with others were found in IBD patients than in healthy twins, especially with disease activity. No difference in repertoire similarity was seen between concordant and discordant twins, possibly because power was limited.

This sequence joins TRBV12-3 or TRBV12-4 and TRBJ1-2. Sequencing input: blood. The clonotype originates from a human donor with ulcerative colitis or Crohn's disease, or a healthy co-twin of an affected twin (not recorded which). The CDR3 loop is CASSFRPTNYGYTF.